This TCR beta chain was sequenced for a study of cytomegalovirus exposure and HLA in healthy donors. PCR amplification relied on 60 Vbeta primers (plus 13 Jbeta primers). The protocol was immunoSEQ multiplex PCR, while the TCRdb copy is restricted to in-frame clones and leaves out a portion. The sample holds 170,000 or so clones; around four fifths are singletons and the top ten take over 1.5%. Germline values: CDR1 ENHRY, CDR2 SYGVKD. V was pared by 0 bases and J by 3 bases, with 26 bases between. The CDR3 is made up of 21 amino acids. This clone was counted once. The rearrangement links TRBV10-3 to TRBJ1-4; tentatively, D is TRBD1 (5 bases). This TCR was sampled from a man in his fifties in good health and CMV-seronegative. Sequenced input: PBMCs. This chain's CDR3 is CAISESSGQQSVGTPNEKLFF. CDR3 bases: TGTGCCATCAGTGAGTCGAGTGGGCAGCAGTCAGTGGGGACTCCTAATGAAAAACTGTTTTTT.